The table lists the clone carrying this T cell receptor beta chain with a few counts. This record comes from a study of blood T cell repertoires in COVID-19. The V end lost 6 bases, the J end lost 3 bases, and 11 bases lay between the germline ends. Germline CDR1 and CDR2: MNHNY and SVGAGI (reference sequence). This CDR3 is built from 14 residues. Generated by immunoSEQ multiplex PCR, the TCRdb table keeps only in-frame clones and is missing some. The table includes 210,000 or so clones, around nine tenths detected once. This clonotype was sampled from a woman in her sixties or seventies with acute or convalescent COVID-19. Material: peripheral blood. J is TRBJ2-2 and V is TRBV6-6, with a weak D call TRBD2 (7 bases). For the CDR3, the DNA is TGTGCCAGCAGAGGGGAGGGGGACACCGGGGAGCTGTTTTTT. Translated: CASRGEGDTGELFF.